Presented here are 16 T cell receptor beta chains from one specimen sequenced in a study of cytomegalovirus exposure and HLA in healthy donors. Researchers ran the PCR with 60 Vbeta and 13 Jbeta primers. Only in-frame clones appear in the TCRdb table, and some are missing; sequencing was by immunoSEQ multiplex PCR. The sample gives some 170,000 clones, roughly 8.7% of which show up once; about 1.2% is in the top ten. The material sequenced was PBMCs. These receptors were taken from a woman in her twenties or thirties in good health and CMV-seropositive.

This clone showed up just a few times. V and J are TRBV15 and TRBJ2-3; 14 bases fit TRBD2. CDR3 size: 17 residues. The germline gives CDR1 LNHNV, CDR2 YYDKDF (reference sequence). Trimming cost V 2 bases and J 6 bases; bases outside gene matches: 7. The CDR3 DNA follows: TGTGCCACCAGCAGAAAAGGACTAGCGGGAGGAGCGGATACGCAGTATTTT. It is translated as CATSRKGLAGGADTQYF.

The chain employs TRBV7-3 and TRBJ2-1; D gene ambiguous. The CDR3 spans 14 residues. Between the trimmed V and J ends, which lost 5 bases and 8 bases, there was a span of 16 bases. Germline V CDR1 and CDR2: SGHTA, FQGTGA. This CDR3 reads CASSPRGLKYEQFF. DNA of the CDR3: TGTGCCAGCAGCCCTCGAGGCCTGAAGTATGAGCAGTTCTTC.

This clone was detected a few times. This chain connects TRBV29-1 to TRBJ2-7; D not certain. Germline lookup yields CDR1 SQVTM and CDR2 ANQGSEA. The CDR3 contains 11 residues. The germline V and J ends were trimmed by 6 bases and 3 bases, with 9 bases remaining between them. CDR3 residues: CSVGAYYEQYF. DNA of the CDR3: TGCAGCGTCGGAGCGTACTACGAGCAGTACTTC.

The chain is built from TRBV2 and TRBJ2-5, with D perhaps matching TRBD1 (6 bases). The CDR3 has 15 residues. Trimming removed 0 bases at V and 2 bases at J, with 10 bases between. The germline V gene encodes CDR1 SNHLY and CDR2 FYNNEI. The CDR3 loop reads CASSEARQVQETQYF. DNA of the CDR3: TGTGCCAGCAGTGAAGCCCGACAGGTACAAGAGACCCAGTACTTC.

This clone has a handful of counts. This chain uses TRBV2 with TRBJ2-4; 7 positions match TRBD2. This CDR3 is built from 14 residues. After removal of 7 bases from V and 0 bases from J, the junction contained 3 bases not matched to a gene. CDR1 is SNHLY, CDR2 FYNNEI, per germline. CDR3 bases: TGTGCCAGCAAGCGGGAAAGAGCCAAAAACATTCAGTACTTC. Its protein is CASKRERAKNIQYF.

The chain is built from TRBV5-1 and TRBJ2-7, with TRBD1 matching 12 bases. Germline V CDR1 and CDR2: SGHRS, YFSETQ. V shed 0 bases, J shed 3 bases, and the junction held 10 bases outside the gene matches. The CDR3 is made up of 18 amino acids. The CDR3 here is CASSLGTRGQGANYEQYF. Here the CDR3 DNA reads TGCGCCAGCAGCTTGGGTACCCGGGGACAGGGGGCTAACTACGAGCAGTACTTC.

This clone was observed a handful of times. CDR3 in DNA: TGTGCCACCAGCGGGACTAGCGGGAGGGCCGAGGATGAGCAGTTCTTC. Encoded protein: CATSGTSGRAEDEQFF. V gene TRBV15 combines with J gene TRBJ2-1; TRBD2 matches 16 bases. Per the germline V gene, CDR1 is LNHNV and CDR2 is YYDKDF (reference sequence). V dropped 5 bases and J dropped 8; count of bases not matched to a gene: 6. The CDR3 sequence is 16 residues long.

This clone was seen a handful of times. Here the CDR3 reads CASSGSGTSLNSGANVLTF. CDR3 bases: TGTGCCAGCAGCGGCTCCGGGACTAGCTTGAACTCTGGGGCCAACGTCCTGACTTTC. V is TRBV9 and J is TRBJ2-6, with 9 bases identical to TRBD2. The CDR3 contains 19 residues. J gave up 0 bases and V 3 bases, and 10 bases lay outside the gene matches. The germline V gene encodes CDR1 SGDLS and CDR2 YYNGEE.

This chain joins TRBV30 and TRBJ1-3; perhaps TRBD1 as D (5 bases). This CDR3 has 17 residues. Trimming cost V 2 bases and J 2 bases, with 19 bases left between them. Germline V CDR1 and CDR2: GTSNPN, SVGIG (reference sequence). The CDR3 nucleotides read TGTGCCTGGAGTCGGGTGGGGGGGGGATCGGCTGGAAACACCATATATTTT. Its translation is CAWSRVGGGSAGNTIYF.

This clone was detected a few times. The CDR3 coding sequence is TGCGCCAGCAGCTTGAGAAGCGGGAGTAACGAGCAGTACTTC. Encoded protein: CASSLRSGSNEQYF. The rearrangement uses TRBV5-1 and TRBJ2-7; 8 bases fit TRBD2. V dropped 1 base and J dropped 5; count of bases not matched to a gene: 5. Germline CDR1 reads SGHRS; CDR2 reads YFSETQ. This CDR3 comprises 14 residues.

DNA of the CDR3: TGTGCCAGCAGCTTTGGACTAAATCCGGGAGGGGATACGCAGTATTTT. This translates into CASSFGLNPGGDTQYF. The chain is built from TRBV7-6 and TRBJ2-3, with 8 bases that match TRBD2. This CDR3 has 16 residues. The V gene end was trimmed by 3 bases and the J gene end by 6 bases; junction bases not matched to a gene: 11. Per the germline V gene, CDR1 is SGHVS and CDR2 is FNYEAQ.

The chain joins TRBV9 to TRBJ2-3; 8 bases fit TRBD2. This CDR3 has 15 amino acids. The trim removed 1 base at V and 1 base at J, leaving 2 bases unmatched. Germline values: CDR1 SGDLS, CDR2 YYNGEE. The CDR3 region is CASSVTSGRTDTQYF. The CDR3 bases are TGTGCCAGCAGCGTAACTAGCGGCCGCACAGATACGCAGTATTTT.

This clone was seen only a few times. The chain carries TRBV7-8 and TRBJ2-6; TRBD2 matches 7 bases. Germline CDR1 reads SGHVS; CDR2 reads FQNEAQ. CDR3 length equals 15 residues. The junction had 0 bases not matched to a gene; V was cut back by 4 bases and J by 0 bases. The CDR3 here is CASSSGGSGANVLTF. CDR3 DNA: TGTGCCAGCAGCTCGGGGGGCTCTGGGGCCAACGTCCTGACTTTC.

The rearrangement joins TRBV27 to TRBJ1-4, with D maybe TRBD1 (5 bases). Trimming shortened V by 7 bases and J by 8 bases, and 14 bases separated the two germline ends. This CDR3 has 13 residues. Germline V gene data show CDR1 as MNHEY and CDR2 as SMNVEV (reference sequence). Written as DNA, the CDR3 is TGTGCCAGCAAGGCCAGGGTAGGGGAAAAACTGTTTTTT. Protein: CASKARVGEKLFF.

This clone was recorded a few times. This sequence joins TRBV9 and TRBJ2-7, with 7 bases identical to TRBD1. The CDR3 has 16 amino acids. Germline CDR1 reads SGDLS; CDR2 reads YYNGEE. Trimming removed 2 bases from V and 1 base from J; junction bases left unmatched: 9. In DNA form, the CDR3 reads TGTGCCAGCAGCGTGGGGGCGACAGGGCTTTCCTACGAGCAGTACTTC. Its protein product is CASSVGATGLSYEQYF.

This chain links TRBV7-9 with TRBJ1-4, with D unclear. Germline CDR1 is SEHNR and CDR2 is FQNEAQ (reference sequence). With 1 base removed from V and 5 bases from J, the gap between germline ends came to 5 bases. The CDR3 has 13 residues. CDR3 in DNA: TGTGCCAGCAGCTTAGAACAGAATGAAAAACTGTTTTTT. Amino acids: CASSLEQNEKLFF.